This T cell receptor (beta chain) was obtained from a study of T cell responses to AZD1222 COVID-19 vaccine. Some clones are missing from TCRdb's copy, which holds only in-frame ones; the method was immunoSEQ multiplex PCR. The profile shows tens of thousands of clones, around 88% of them singletons. This sequence originates from an adult in good health. The starting material was peripheral blood, obtained on day 0 of MenACWY control vaccination.

Here the CDR3 reads CASSADSNQPQHF. CDR3 coding DNA: TGTGCCAGCAGTGCCGATAGCAATCAGCCCCAGCATTTT. The rearrangement links TRBV12-3 or TRBV12-4 to TRBJ1-5; D not resolved. There are 13 residues in the CDR3. V shed 5 bases and J shed 0 bases, with 5 bases lying between them.